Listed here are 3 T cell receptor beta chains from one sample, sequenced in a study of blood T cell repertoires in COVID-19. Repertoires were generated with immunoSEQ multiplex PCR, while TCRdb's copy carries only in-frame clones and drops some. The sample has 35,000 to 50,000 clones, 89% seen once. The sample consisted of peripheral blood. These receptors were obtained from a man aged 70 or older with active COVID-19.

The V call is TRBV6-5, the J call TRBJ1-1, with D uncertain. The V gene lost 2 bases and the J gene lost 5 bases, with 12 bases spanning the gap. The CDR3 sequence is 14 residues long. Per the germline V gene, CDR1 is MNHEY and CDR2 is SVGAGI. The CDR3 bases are TGTGCCAGCAGTTACCGGCGACAATTGACTGAAGCTTTCTTT. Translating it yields CASSYRRQLTEAFF.

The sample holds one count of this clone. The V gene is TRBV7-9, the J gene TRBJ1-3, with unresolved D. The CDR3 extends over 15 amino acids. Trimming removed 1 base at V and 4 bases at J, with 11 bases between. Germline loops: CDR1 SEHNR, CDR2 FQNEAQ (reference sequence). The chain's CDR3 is CASSLERRAGNTIYF. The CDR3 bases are TGTGCCAGCAGCTTAGAACGGCGGGCCGGAAACACCATATATTTT.

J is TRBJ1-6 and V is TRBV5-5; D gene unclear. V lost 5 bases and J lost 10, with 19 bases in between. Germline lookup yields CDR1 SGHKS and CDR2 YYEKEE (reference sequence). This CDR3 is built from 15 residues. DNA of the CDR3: TGTGCCAGCAGTCTAAAGCAAGATGTGAGATCACCCCTCCACTTT. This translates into CASSLKQDVRSPLHF.